These 26 T cell receptor beta chains came from one sample sequenced in a study of cytomegalovirus exposure and HLA in healthy donors (dated by TCRdb to about 2017). Library method: the immunoSEQ multiplex PCR assay. A mixture of 60 forward primers for TCR Vbeta segments and 13 reverse primers for TCR Jbeta segments was used in the multiplex PCR. What TCRdb holds here is the immuneACCESS table cut down to in-frame rearrangements. Part of the clones is not present; checked against another copy, under half of the missing clones reflect an unresolved V gene, and the others are unexplained. In this sample the table shows fewer than 200,000 clones, 87% of which occur a single time. Jointly, the top ten make up 0.9% to 1.2% of the sample. The specimen sequenced was PBMCs. Receptors were obtained from a boy aged 2 to 10 in good health and CMV-seronegative.

In its sample, this clone was seen a few times. This chain links TRBV15 with TRBJ2-5, with 8 bases fitting TRBD1. The germline CDR1 and CDR2 sequences are LNHNV and YYDKDF (reference sequence). Trimming cost V 8 bases and J 4 bases; bases outside gene matches: 3. The CDR3 length is 12 residues. The DNA of the CDR3 is TGTGCCACCGGACAGGGCCCAGAGACCCAGTACTTC. Translation gives CATGQGPETQYF.

The rearrangement uses TRBV29-1 and TRBJ2-4; D call uncertain. The CDR3 length is 13 residues. CDR1 is SQVTM and CDR2 is ANQGSEA in the germline V gene. Trimming pared 4 bases from V and 0 bases from J, leaving 7 bases between. CDR3 coding DNA: TGCAGCGTTGGAGTCCTAGCCAAAAACATTCAGTACTTC. This gives the protein CSVGVLAKNIQYF.

The chain recombines TRBV6-1 with TRBJ2-4; D might be TRBD2 (6 bases). Deletions cut 0 bases from V and 15 bases from J, with 24 bases between. The CDR3 is 16 residues long. Germline V gene lookup returns CDR1 MNHNS and CDR2 SASEGT. CDR3 sequence reads: CASSEAARPGRTPAYF. In DNA, the CDR3 is TGTGCCAGCAGTGAAGCAGCTCGTCCTGGGAGGACACCGGCGTACTTC.

V and J are TRBV28 and TRBJ2-5; 10 bases are a match to TRBD1. CDR3 length equals 14 residues. Unmatched junction bases numbered 5, after V lost 5 bases and J lost 5 bases. Germline V gene data show CDR1 as MDHEN and CDR2 as SYDVKM. The CDR3 is CASSADRGRETQYF. The CDR3 nucleotides read TGTGCCAGCAGTGCCGACAGGGGGCGGGAGACCCAGTACTTC. Drawing the rest from reference TRBV28 and TRBJ2-5, the complete variable domain is DVKVTQSSRYLVKRTGEKVFLECVQDMDHENMFWYRQDPGLGLRLIYFSYDVKMKEKGDIPEGYSVSREKKERFSLILESASTNQTSMYLCASSADRGRETQYFGPGTRLLVL.

DNA for the CDR3: TGTGCCAGCAGCTGGGACAGCTCCTACGAGCAGTACTTC. Translation gives CASSWDSSYEQYF. This chain uses TRBV5-4 with TRBJ2-7; TRBD1 matches at 7 bases. The CDR3 totals 13 residues. Germline CDR1 reads SGHNT; CDR2 reads YYREEE (reference sequence). V shed 3 bases and J 0 bases; nucleotides not matched to a gene: 0.

This chain connects TRBV21-1 to TRBJ2-7; the table's TRBD2 call for D was not verified on the DNA. TRBV21-1 corresponds to a pseudogene. This CDR3 spans 10 amino acids. Here the CDR3 DNA reads TGTGCCAGCACCCGGGACGAGCAGTACTTC. It codes for CASTRDEQYF.

The chain combines TRBV10-3 with TRBJ2-5, with 7 bases fitting TRBD1. The CDR3 loop spans 13 amino acids. V gave up 11 bases and J gave up 3 bases; unmatched junction bases: 9. From germline, CDR1 is ENHRY and CDR2 SYGVKD. The CDR3 region has the DNA TGTGCCGCAGGACCTGGGACAGAAGAGACCCAGTACTTC. Translation: CAAGPGTEETQYF.

The rearrangement links TRBV5-1 to TRBJ2-1, with TRBD2 matching 9 bases. CDR3 length equals 18 residues. CDR1 and CDR2 (germline): SGHRS, YFSETQ. J was trimmed by 8 bases and V by 1 base; bases with no gene match: 16. The CDR3 region has the DNA TGCGCCAGCAGCTTGTACTCGCCTAGCGGGGTATCGGGCTATGAGCAGTTCTTC. Protein sequence: CASSLYSPSGVSGYEQFF. Based on the CDR3 plus reference TRBV5-1 and TRBJ2-1, the full variable domain is KAGVTQTPRYLIKTRGQQVTLSCSPISGHRSVSWYQQTPGQGLQFLFEYFSETQRNKGNFPGRFSGRQFSNSRSEMNVSTLELGDSALYLCASSLYSPSGVSGYEQFFGPGTRLTVL.

This rearrangement joins TRBV29-1 to TRBJ2-3; tentatively, D is TRBD1 (6 bases). This CDR3 has 12 residues. Germline values: CDR1 SQVTM, CDR2 ANQGSEA. V was trimmed by 4 bases and J by 1 base, leaving 6 bases between them. The CDR3 protein is CSVGQGTDTQYF. The CDR3, as DNA: TGCAGCGTTGGACAGGGCACAGATACGCAGTATTTT.

The J gene is TRBJ2-7, the V gene TRBV2; TRBD1 matches 10 bases. The junction had 9 bases not matched to a gene; V was cut back by 4 bases and J by 6 bases. CDR3 length: 15 residues. Looked up from germline, CDR1 is SNHLY and CDR2 is FYNNEI. This CDR3 is CASSASTGGQGEQYF. The CDR3 region has the DNA TGTGCCAGCAGTGCCTCGACAGGGGGCCAGGGCGAGCAGTACTTC. The variable domain in full, completed from reference TRBV2 and TRBJ2-7, reads EPEVTQTPSHQVTQMGQEVILRCVPISNHLYFYWYRQILGQKVEFLVSFYNNEISEKSEIFDDQFSVERPDGSNFTLKIRSTKLEDSAMYFCASSASTGGQGEQYFGPGTRLTVT.

A word on this clone: The sample contains more than one DNA sequence encoding this CDR3. J is TRBJ1-1 and V is TRBV5-1; TRBD1 is a possible D gene (6 bases). Trimming left V 4 bases short and J 3 bases short, with 16 bases between. In germline, CDR1 is SGHRS, CDR2 YFSETQ. The CDR3 spans 15 residues. The chain's CDR3 is CASSQQGVVDTEAFF. Written as DNA, the CDR3 is TGCGCCAGCAGCCAACAGGGTGTAGTGGACACTGAAGCTTTCTTT. Full variable domain (missing parts from reference TRBV5-1 and TRBJ1-1): KAGVTQTPRYLIKTRGQQVTLSCSPISGHRSVSWYQQTPGQGLQFLFEYFSETQRNKGNFPGRFSGRQFSNSRSEMNVSTLELGDSALYLCASSQQGVVDTEAFFGQGTRLTVV.

V and J are TRBV29-1 and TRBJ2-5, with D maybe TRBD2 (5 bases). The assigned J gene may be wrong: the sequence end matches TRBJ2-7 better. CDR3 size: 15 residues. The germline CDR1 and CDR2 sequences are SQVTM and ANQGSEA. The CDR3, as DNA: TGCAGCGTTGAAGTGAGGGAATCCTCCGCCTACGAGCAGTACTTC. It is translated as CSVEVRESSAYEQYF.

This chain uses TRBV27 with TRBJ2-1; 7 bases are a match to TRBD2. The CDR3 extends over 15 amino acids. V lost 4 bases to trimming and J lost 9 bases; unmatched junction nucleotides: 12. Per the germline V gene, CDR1 is MNHEY and CDR2 is SMNVEV (reference sequence). CDR3 region: CASSSSRLARGEQFF. CDR3 sequence (DNA): TGTGCCAGCAGTTCCTCGCGACTAGCCCGGGGTGAGCAGTTCTTC.

This chain connects TRBV7-3 to TRBJ2-1; TRBD2 matches at 9 bases. After removal of 5 bases from V and 6 bases from J, the junction contained 11 bases not matched to a gene. Germline V gene lookup returns CDR1 SGHTA and CDR2 FQGTGA. The CDR3 totals 16 residues. The CDR3 loop reads CASSPMEAGGFNEQFF. For the CDR3, the DNA is TGTGCCAGCAGCCCCATGGAGGCGGGGGGGTTCAATGAGCAGTTCTTC.

The J gene is TRBJ2-1, the V gene TRBV6-5; 11 nucleotides align to TRBD2. CDR1 MNHEY and CDR2 SVGAGI come from the germline V gene. This CDR3 is built from 15 residues. Trimming took 2 bases from V and 4 from J; bases not matched to a gene: 1. This CDR3 is CASSYGLAGYNEQFF. The CDR3 DNA reads as TGTGCCAGCAGTTACGGACTAGCGGGTTACAATGAGCAGTTCTTC.

This sequence joins TRBV27 and TRBJ2-1; D might be TRBD1 (6 bases). V lost 3 bases and J 5 bases, leaving 14 bases between the germline ends. CDR3 length: 15 residues. Germline V gives CDR1 MNHEY, CDR2 SMNVEV (reference sequence). The CDR3 nucleotides read TGTGCCAGCAGTTTGGGGGCAGGGGTCCACAATGAGCAGTTCTTC. Its translation: CASSLGAGVHNEQFF.

CDR3 DNA: TGCAGCGTTGCCGCGGGGAAAAACATTCAGTACTTC. The encoded protein is CSVAAGKNIQYF. The chain uses TRBV29-1 and TRBJ2-4; D possibly corresponds to TRBD2 (6 bases). The CDR3 is 12 residues long. The V gene's germline CDR1 is SQVTM and CDR2 ANQGSEA. Trimming stripped 4 bases from V and 4 bases from J, with 8 bases between.

V gene TRBV29-1 combines with J gene TRBJ2-5; the match to TRBD2 covers 15 bases. V lost 4 bases and J lost 0; bases outside the gene matches: 6. Looked up from germline, CDR1 is SQVTM and CDR2 is ANQGSEA. The CDR3 sequence is 17 residues long. The CDR3 nucleotides read TGCAGCGTTGCTTCCGGGACTAGCGGGGGGCACCAAGAGACCCAGTACTTC. Protein sequence: CSVASGTSGGHQETQYF. The whole variable domain, remainder taken from reference TRBV29-1 and TRBJ2-5, is SAVISQKPSRDICQRGTSLTIQCQVDSQVTMMFWYRQQPGQSLTLIATANQGSEATYESGFVIDKFPISRPNLTFSTLTVSNMSPEDSSIYLCSVASGTSGGHQETQYFGPGTRLLVL.

The V call is TRBV9, the J call TRBJ2-3; TRBD1 matches at 8 bases. Trimming removed 0 bases from V and 0 bases from J; junction bases left unmatched: 3. This CDR3 is 16 amino acids long. Germline V gene lookup returns CDR1 SGDLS and CDR2 YYNGEE. The CDR3 nucleotides read TGTGCCAGCAGCGTAGCTCAGGGGGCAAGCACAGATACGCAGTATTTT. Encoded protein: CASSVAQGASTDTQYF.

The chain uses TRBV27 and TRBJ1-1; perhaps TRBD1 as D (5 bases). This CDR3 region has 13 residues. Deletions cut 3 bases from V and 12 bases from J, with 17 bases between. Germline V gene data show CDR1 as MNHEY and CDR2 as SMNVEV (reference sequence). CDR3 amino acids: CASSLTGWGVTFF. In DNA form, the CDR3 reads TGTGCCAGCAGTTTGACGGGTTGGGGGGTAACTTTCTTT.

This chain joins TRBV9 and TRBJ1-5; maybe TRBD1 (6 bases). Trimming shortened V by 4 bases and J by 5 bases, and 13 bases separated the two germline ends. Germline CDR1 reads SGDLS; CDR2 reads YYNGEE. The CDR3 covers 14 residues. CDR3 in DNA: TGTGCCAGCAGCCCGCAGGGGAACCATCAGCCCCAGCATTTT. Its protein product is CASSPQGNHQPQHF.

The chain combines TRBV5-1 with TRBJ2-5; 11 bases line up with TRBD2. Germline loops: CDR1 SGHRS, CDR2 YFSETQ. The CDR3 loop spans 15 amino acids. V was pared by 6 bases and J by 5 bases, with 9 bases of the junction left unmatched. CDR3 residues: CASTSTSGGVETQYF. The CDR3 DNA reads as TGCGCCAGCACCTCTACTAGCGGGGGTGTGGAGACCCAGTACTTC. Together with reference TRBV5-1 and TRBJ2-5, the CDR3 gives the full variable domain: KAGVTQTPRYLIKTRGQQVTLSCSPISGHRSVSWYQQTPGQGLQFLFEYFSETQRNKGNFPGRFSGRQFSNSRSEMNVSTLELGDSALYLCASTSTSGGVETQYFGPGTRLLVL.

The chain uses TRBV9 and TRBJ1-2, with D uncertain. The ends were cut back, 0 bases at V and 3 bases at J, with 12 bases in the middle. The CDR3 totals 15 residues. Germline-derived CDR1 and CDR2 are SGDLS and YYNGEE. CDR3 nucleotides: TGTGCCAGCAGCGTAGCTGCATCCGGGTACTATGGCTACACCTTC. Translated: CASSVAASGYYGYTF. Full variable domain (remainder filled in from reference TRBV9 and TRBJ1-2): DSGVTQTPKHLITATGQRVTLRCSPRSGDLSVYWYQQSLDQGLQFLIQYYNGEERAKGNILERFSAQQFPDLHSELNLSSLELGDSALYFCASSVAASGYYGYTFGSGTRLTVV.

The V call is TRBV19, the J call TRBJ2-7; weak D call: TRBD1 (6 bases). The CDR3 runs to 15 residues. In germline, CDR1 is LNHDA, CDR2 SQIVND (reference sequence). V gave up 4 bases and J gave up 2 bases, with 15 bases separating them. In DNA, the CDR3 is TGTGCCAGTAGTACACATACAGCAGGGGCCTACGAGCAGTACTTC. Translated: CASSTHTAGAYEQYF.

The J gene is TRBJ2-7, the V gene TRBV5-4; 7 bases are shared with TRBD2. The trim removed 2 bases at V and 0 bases at J, leaving 2 bases unmatched. Looked up from germline, CDR1 is SGHNT and CDR2 is YYREEE (reference sequence). CDR3 length: 14 residues. The CDR3 reads CASSLQRDSYEQYF. The CDR3 coding sequence is TGTGCCAGCAGCTTACAGCGGGACTCCTACGAGCAGTACTTC.

V and J are TRBV27 and TRBJ2-5, with 8 bases that match TRBD2. The CDR3 runs 17 residues. CDR1 is MNHEY and CDR2 is SMNVEV in the germline V gene (reference sequence). With V trimmed by 6 bases and J by 5 bases, 17 bases remained unmatched. The CDR3 reads CASSFLGTGGLRETQYF. The CDR3 DNA follows: TGTGCCAGCAGCTTTCTCGGGACGGGGGGGCTGAGGGAGACCCAGTACTTC.